The present T cell receptor beta chain was sequenced within a study of T cell changes during pregnancy in multiple sclerosis. V was shortened by 3 bases and J by 5 bases, with 11 bases between the two germline ends. The germline CDR1 and CDR2 sequences are SEHNR and FQNEAQ (reference sequence). This CDR3 is built from 13 residues. The method was immunoSEQ multiplex PCR; TCRdb's version includes in-frame clones alone and lacks a portion of them. The data contain just under 95,000 clones, over 80% of them singletons. The rearrangement joins TRBV7-9 to TRBJ2-7, with a possible D match to TRBD2 (5 bases). The receptor was derived from a female donor with multiple sclerosis, enrolled in a pregnancy study. The specimen comprised peripheral blood, sampled in the first trimester of pregnancy. DNA of the CDR3: TGTGCCAGCAGCTTTAGCGTCGGGGACGAGCAGTACTTC. Residues: CASSFSVGDEQYF.